This T cell receptor (beta chain) was identified during a study of T-cell reconstitution after alpha-beta-depleted transplantation in children. Study-level findings and limits: Counts and diversity of T cells one year after transplant came mostly from newly produced T cells.

Preparing the TCRbeta library involved the use of unique molecular identifiers. TCRdb ran MiXCR on the PCR reads and lists one entry per CDR3 protein. Among hundreds of thousands of distinct CDR3 sequences listed, 9.5% to 13% were seen once. The CDR3 is 16 residues long. The junction had 4 bases not matched to a gene; V was cut back by 4 bases and J by 0 bases. Germline V lookup: CDR1 LGHDT, CDR2 YNNKEL (reference sequence). This clonotype was counted many times. Its antigen is not identified. The sample was PBMCs, taken before TCRalphabeta/CD19-depleted stem cell transplant. This chain connects TRBV3-1 to TRBJ2-1; 9 bases map to TRBD2. This receptor was taken from a boy under two years old with acute myeloid leukemia, due to receive a stem cell transplant. The chain's CDR3 is CASSRRLAASYNEQFF. DNA for the CDR3: TGTGCCAGCAGCCGACGACTAGCGGCCTCCTACAATGAGCAGTTCTTC.